This T cell receptor (beta chain) was found in a study of lymphopenia after photon versus proton radiotherapy. Points from the study as a whole: Larger post-nadir TCR diversity loss correlated inversely with survival in deceased patients. Photon-treated patients lost naive T cells and TCR diversity; proton-treated stayed stable. Only patients who died were analyzed for survival; proton advantage is unproven.

This table comes from immunoSEQ multiplex PCR, and its TCRdb copy is limited to in-frame clones, with some not included. The sample consists of tens of thousands of clones, around 85% of them appearing once. In regard to this clone: Its target is not known.

This material consisted of peripheral blood, taken from a patient treated with proton-based radiotherapy. This clonotype was obtained from a man aged 60-69 years with pancreatic cancer.

The CDR3 reads CASSPRGSPTGELFF. As DNA, the CDR3 is TGCGCCAGCAGCCCCCGGGGGTCCCCAACCGGGGAGCTGTTTTTT. The chain uses TRBV5-1 and TRBJ2-2; D may be TRBD2 (6 bases). The CDR3 is 15 amino acids. The ends were cut back, 4 bases at V and 5 bases at J, with 15 bases in the middle. CDR1 and CDR2 (germline): SGHRS, YFSETQ. The full variable domain, with the rest looked up from reference TRBV5-1 and TRBJ2-2, is KAGVTQTPRYLIKTRGQQVTLSCSPISGHRSVSWYQQTPGQGLQFLFEYFSETQRNKGNFPGRFSGRQFSNSRSEMNVSTLELGDSALYLCASSPRGSPTGELFFGEGSRLTVL.